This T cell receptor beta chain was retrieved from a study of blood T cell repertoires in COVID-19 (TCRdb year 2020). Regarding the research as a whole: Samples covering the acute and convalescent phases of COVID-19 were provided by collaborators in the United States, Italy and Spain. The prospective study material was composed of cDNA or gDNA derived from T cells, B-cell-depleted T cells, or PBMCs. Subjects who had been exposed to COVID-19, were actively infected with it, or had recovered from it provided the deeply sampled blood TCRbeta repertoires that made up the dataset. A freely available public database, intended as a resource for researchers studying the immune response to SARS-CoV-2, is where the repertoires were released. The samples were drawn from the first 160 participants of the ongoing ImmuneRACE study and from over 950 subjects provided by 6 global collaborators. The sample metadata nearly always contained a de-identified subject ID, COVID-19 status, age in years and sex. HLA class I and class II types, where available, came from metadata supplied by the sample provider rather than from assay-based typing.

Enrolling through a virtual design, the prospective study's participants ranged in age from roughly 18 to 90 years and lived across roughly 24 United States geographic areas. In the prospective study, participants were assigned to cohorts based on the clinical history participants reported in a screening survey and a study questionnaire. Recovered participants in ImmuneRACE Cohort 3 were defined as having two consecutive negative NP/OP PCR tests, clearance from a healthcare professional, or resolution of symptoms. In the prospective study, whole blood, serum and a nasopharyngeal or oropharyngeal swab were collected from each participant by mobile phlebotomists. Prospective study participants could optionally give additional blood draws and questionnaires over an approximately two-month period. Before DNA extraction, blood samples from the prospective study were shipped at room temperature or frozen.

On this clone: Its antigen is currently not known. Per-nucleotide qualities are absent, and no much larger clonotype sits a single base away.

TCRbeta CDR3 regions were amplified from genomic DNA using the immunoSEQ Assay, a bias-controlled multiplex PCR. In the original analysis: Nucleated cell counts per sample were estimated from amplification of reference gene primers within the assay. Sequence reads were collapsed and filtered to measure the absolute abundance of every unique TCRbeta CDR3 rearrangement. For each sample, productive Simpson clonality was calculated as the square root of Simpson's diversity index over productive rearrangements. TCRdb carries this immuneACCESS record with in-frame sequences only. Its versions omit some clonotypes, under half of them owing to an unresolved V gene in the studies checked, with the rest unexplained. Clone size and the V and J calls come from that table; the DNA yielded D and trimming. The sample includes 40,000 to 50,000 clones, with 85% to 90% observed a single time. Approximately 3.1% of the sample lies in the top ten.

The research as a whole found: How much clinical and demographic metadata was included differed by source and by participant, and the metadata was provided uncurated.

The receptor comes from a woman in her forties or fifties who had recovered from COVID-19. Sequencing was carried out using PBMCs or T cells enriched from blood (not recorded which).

CDR3 reads: CASSPRSSNQPQHF. The nucleotides are TGTGCCAGCAGCCCACGGAGCAGCAATCAGCCCCAGCATTTT. The V gene is TRBV16 and the J gene is TRBJ1-5, with the D gene not confidently named. V was cut back by 4 bases and J by 1 base, leaving a gap of 8 bases between them. The germline V gene sets CDR1 to KGHSY and CDR2 to FQNENV. The CDR3 holds 14 amino acids from the cysteine to the phenylalanine. The DNA shown is the 42-base CDR3, in frame from base 1.